These 16 T cell receptor beta chains share one sample of origin, sequenced in a study of shared clonotypes between healthy human individuals. Using immunoSEQ multiplex PCR, the repertoire was profiled, and TCRdb retains in-frame clones only, with some absent. The sample lists 950,000 to 1,100,000 clones; approximately 68% were seen once. The sequencing input was memory CD4+ T cells sorted from blood. Subset reported: CD45RA-negative fraction. The receptors here all came from a man aged 18 to 29 in good health.

This chain connects TRBV30 to TRBJ2-2, with D hard to call. In germline, CDR1 is GTSNPN, CDR2 SVGIG (reference sequence). The V end was cut by 3 bases, the J end by 0 bases, with 5 bases between. CDR3 size: 13 residues. The DNA for the CDR3 is TGTGCCTGGAGGGGGACGAACACCGGGGAGCTGTTTTTT. Protein: CAWRGTNTGELFF.

J is TRBJ1-3 and V is TRBV5-5, with 9 bases that match TRBD1. This CDR3 has 16 amino acids. Germline CDR1 reads SGHKS; CDR2 reads YYEKEE (reference sequence). V shed 6 bases, J shed 4 bases, and the junction held 11 bases outside the gene matches. The CDR3: CASTRDGTGLGNTIYF. CDR3 DNA sequence: TGTGCCAGCACCAGAGACGGGACAGGGCTAGGAAACACCATATATTTT.

The CDR3 coding sequence is TGTGCCAGTAGTCCAGGACAGGGGAGTTCTAGCAATCAGCCCCAGCATTTT. Protein product: CASSPGQGSSSNQPQHF. This chain links TRBV19 with TRBJ1-5; 9 bases are shared with TRBD1. The CDR3 sequence is 17 residues long. Trimming removed 5 bases from V and 0 bases from J; junction bases left unmatched: 8. Germline-derived CDR1 and CDR2 are LNHDA and SQIVND (reference sequence).

V gene TRBV2 combines with J gene TRBJ2-4; 8 bases are a match to TRBD1. In germline, CDR1 is SNHLY, CDR2 FYNNEI. The trim removed 4 bases at V and 8 bases at J, leaving 16 bases unmatched. CDR3 length: 17 amino acids. CDR3 nucleotides: TGTGCCAGCAGTGTAGGCAGACAGGGGAAGGTGGGGGACATTCAGTACTTC. It yields the protein CASSVGRQGKVGDIQYF.

The V gene is TRBV4-1, the J gene TRBJ1-1; unclear D gene. The V end was cut by 1 base, the J end by 5 bases, with 14 bases between. Per the germline V gene, CDR1 is MGHRA and CDR2 is YSYEKL. The CDR3 length is 15 residues. The CDR3 reads CASSQGEARGTEAFF. CDR3 DNA sequence: TGCGCCAGCAGCCAAGGAGAGGCGCGGGGTACTGAAGCTTTCTTT.

The rearrangement uses TRBV18 and TRBJ2-1; D ambiguous. CDR3 length: 16 amino acids. The V end lost 2 bases, the J end lost 0 bases, and 11 bases lay between the germline ends. The V gene's germline CDR1 is KGHSH and CDR2 LQKENI. The DNA of the CDR3 is TGTGCCAGCTCACCATTAAACCCTAGCTCCTACAATGAGCAGTTCTTC. This codes for CASSPLNPSSYNEQFF.

This sequence joins TRBV28 and TRBJ2-5; weak D call: TRBD2 (6 bases). V lost 3 bases and J 5 bases, leaving 16 bases between the germline ends. Germline CDR1 is MDHEN and CDR2 is SYDVKM. This CDR3 has 15 residues. In nucleotides, the CDR3 is TGTGCCAGCAGTTTTGAGGAGGGTTTAGGCGAGACCCAGTACTTC. This codes for CASSFEEGLGETQYF.

J is TRBJ2-2 and V is TRBV29-1, with 9 bases identical to TRBD1. Trimming at V came to 4 bases and at J to 5 bases, leaving 5 bases not matched to a gene. The CDR3 loop spans 14 amino acids. Germline CDR1 reads SQVTM; CDR2 reads ANQGSEA. CDR3 nucleotides: TGCAGCGTTGGGGGACAGGGACGGACCGGGGAGCTGTTTTTT. Amino acids: CSVGGQGRTGELFF.

V is TRBV28 and J is TRBJ1-2; a weak D match, TRBD1 (5 bases). This CDR3 contains 13 residues. Germline CDR1 reads MDHEN; CDR2 reads SYDVKM. V lost 6 bases and J lost 8, with 16 bases in between. The CDR3 is CASRGGQGFGYTF. For the CDR3, the DNA is TGTGCCAGCAGGGGGGGTCAGGGCTTCGGCTACACCTTC.

The rearrangement joins TRBV7-9 to TRBJ2-1, with a possible D match to TRBD2 (5 bases). CDR1 is SEHNR and CDR2 is FQNEAQ in the germline V gene (reference sequence). The CDR3 sequence is 12 residues long. V dropped 4 bases and J dropped 9 bases, with 10 bases sitting between them. CDR3 bases: TGTGCCAGCAGCTCCCCCCGGGGTGAGCAGTTCTTC. Translating it yields CASSSPRGEQFF.

On this clone: Additional DNA sequences in this sample encode the identical CDR3. J is TRBJ1-5 and V is TRBV6-1, with D unclear. The CDR3 is made up of 10 amino acids. CDR1 and CDR2 from the germline V gene are MNHNS and SASEGT. Trimming cost V 8 bases and J 2 bases, with 1 base left between them. The CDR3: CASGNQPQHF. The CDR3 nucleotides read TGTGCCAGCGGCAATCAGCCCCAGCATTTT.

A word on this clone: Different DNA sequences within this sample yield the same CDR3. This chain joins TRBV2 and TRBJ2-2, with a tentative D call TRBD1 (5 bases). Trimming took 3 bases from V and 3 from J, leaving 11 bases between them. Germline V lookup: CDR1 SNHLY, CDR2 FYNNEI. The CDR3 spans 15 residues. CDR3 protein: CASSEQGGDTGELFF. The DNA for the CDR3 is TGTGCCAGCAGTGAGCAGGGTGGGGACACCGGGGAGCTGTTTTTT.

The gene calls are TRBV11-2 and TRBJ2-7; tentatively, D is TRBD2 (5 bases). V gave up 5 bases and J gave up 5 bases, with 7 bases separating them. The CDR3 loop spans 11 amino acids. The germline gives CDR1 SGHAT, CDR2 FQNNGV. CDR3 DNA sequence: TGTGCCAGCAGCGGGCGGGACGAGCAGTACTTC. Its protein is CASSGRDEQYF. The variable domain in full, with the rest retrieved from reference TRBV11-2 and TRBJ2-7, is EAGVAQSPRYKIIEKRQSVAFWCNPISGHATLYWYQQILGQGPKLLIQFQNNGVVDDSQLPKDRFSAERLKGVDSTLKIQPAKLEDSAVYLCASSGRDEQYFGPGTRLTVT.

The chain links TRBV19 to TRBJ2-2; tentative D call: TRBD2 (5 bases). The CDR3 has 15 residues. The ends were cut back, 3 bases at V and 7 bases at J, with 15 bases in the middle. Germline V lookup: CDR1 LNHDA, CDR2 SQIVND (reference sequence). The CDR3 sequence: CASSIGAARVGELFF. DNA of the CDR3: TGTGCCAGTAGTATCGGAGCGGCAAGGGTCGGGGAGCTGTTTTTT.

This chain links TRBV11-2 with TRBJ2-7; 7 nucleotides align to TRBD1. This CDR3 is built from 15 residues. Per germline, CDR1 SGHAT and CDR2 FQNNGV. J gave up 7 bases and V 4 bases, and 13 bases lay outside the gene matches. CDR3 region: CASSSTLQGTREQYF. In nucleotides, the CDR3 is TGTGCCAGCAGCTCTACCTTACAGGGGACGAGGGAGCAGTACTTC.

The gene calls are TRBV19 and TRBJ2-3; the match to TRBD2 covers 8 bases. Per the germline V gene, CDR1 is LNHDA and CDR2 is SQIVND (reference sequence). This CDR3 is built from 14 residues. Trimming removed 3 bases from V and 6 bases from J; junction bases left unmatched: 5. CDR3 bases: TGTGCCAGTAGTATTCGGGAGGGCGCCGATACGCAGTATTTT. Amino acids: CASSIREGADTQYF.